These 4 T cell receptor beta chains were sequenced from one sample in a study of T cell responses to AZD1222 COVID-19 vaccine. The protocol was immunoSEQ multiplex PCR, while the TCRdb copy is restricted to in-frame clones and leaves out a portion. Of 95,000 to 100,000 clones listed, about four fifths are singletons. This specimen consisted of peripheral blood, obtained 28 days after the second AZD1222 dose. These receptors came from an adult who received the AZD1222 COVID-19 vaccine.

This rearrangement joins TRBV25-1 to TRBJ1-4; D may be TRBD1 (6 bases). Germline V CDR1 and CDR2: MGHDK, SYGVNS. Trimming shortened V by 3 bases and J by 2 bases, and 10 bases separated the two germline ends. This CDR3 region has 15 residues. CDR3 DNA: TGTGCCAGCAGTGATACAGGGACGACTAATGAAAAACTGTTTTTT. Translated, it gives CASSDTGTTNEKLFF.

This chain joins TRBV18 and TRBJ1-2; D may be TRBD1 (6 bases). CDR3 length: 14 amino acids. The germline V and J ends were trimmed by 1 base and 3 bases, with 9 bases remaining between them. Germline CDR1 is KGHSH and CDR2 is LQKENI. The CDR3 nucleotides read TGTGCCAGCTCACCACAGGGGGACGACTATGGCTACACCTTC. It codes for CASSPQGDDYGYTF.

This chain joins TRBV4-1 and TRBJ1-2; D is possibly TRBD1 (5 bases). The CDR3 sequence is 16 residues long. CDR1 MGHRA and CDR2 YSYEKL come from the germline V gene. V dropped 1 base and J dropped 4 bases, with 16 bases sitting between them. CDR3 loop: CASSQGGVDNSYGYTF. CDR3 DNA: TGCGCCAGCAGCCAAGGAGGGGTCGACAATTCCTATGGCTACACCTTC.

The rearrangement joins TRBV11-2 to TRBJ2-5, with D unclear. From germline, CDR1 is SGHAT and CDR2 FQNNGV. The CDR3 totals 11 residues. Trimming cost V 3 bases and J 5 bases, with 4 bases left between them. CDR3 nucleotide sequence: TGTGCCAGCAGCTTCACGGAGACCCAGTACTTC. It translates to CASSFTETQYF.